This T cell receptor beta chain emerged from a study of neurological immune-mediated disorders (dated by TCRdb to about 2019). Regarding the study in general: Among the 34 multiple sclerosis patients, relapsing-remitting MS accounted for around 31 and secondary progressive MS accounted for 3. The cohort was made up of about 68 subjects, consisting of around 14 HAM/TSP patients, 34 multiple sclerosis patients and about 20 healthy controls. The roughly 110 TCR-beta libraries covered PBMC samples along with longitudinal samples, technical triplicates, and paired sorted CD4+ and CD8+ T-cell subsets. Using UMI-based sequencing, the study compared peripheral blood TCR-beta repertoires from patients with HTLV-I-associated myelopathy (HAM/TSP), patients with multiple sclerosis, and healthy controls.

CDR1 MNHEY and CDR2 SVGAGI were looked up in the germline V gene. Between the V and J ends, shortened by 0 bases and 2 bases respectively, the junction contains 8 bases. The CDR3 holds 14 amino acids from the cysteine to the phenylalanine. Only CDR3 DNA is held: 42 bases, read in frame from base 1. Unsorted PBMC libraries were generated from 2 million PBMCs stored in RNAlater at -80 °C until RNA extraction. The multiple sclerosis patients were enrolled in a US clinical protocol that used magnetic resonance imaging to evaluate disease progression. Peripheral blood was subjected to Ficoll-Hypaque density gradient centrifugation to isolate PBMCs, which were then cryopreserved in liquid nitrogen. The paper as a whole reports these results and caveats: No association of the MS cluster with clinical or MRI features was observed, and the need for larger cohorts was stated by the authors. In a phylogenetic analysis, the repertoires of 18 out of 34 MS patients fell into a single cluster of related CDR3 sequences, pointing to a possible signature at the repertoire level. The highest TCR clonal expansion was observed in HAM/TSP patients, whereas the lowest was observed in MS patients, even when compared with healthy controls. Expanded clones from different subjects shared no identical CDR3 amino acid sequences, which suggests that TCR-beta repertoires were private in all groups.

This clonotype appeared many times. Its target antigen remains unknown. Nothing much larger sits one base from this clone, and base qualities are not available. cDNA was synthesized by template-switch 5'RACE using a primer carrying a 10-nucleotide random unique molecular identifier by which each TCR transcript was tagged. Every sequencing run yielded over 180 million TCR-beta sequences covering 15-18 subjects. Total RNA was extracted with the RNeasy kit. The KAPA Real-time Library Amplification kit was used to amplify TCR-beta VDJ regions with primers for the TCR constant region and the 5'RACE anchor. Sample indexes and Illumina adaptors were added in a first PCR, and a second PCR then increased library yield. After purification with Ampure beads, the TCR product of roughly 650 bp was size-selected on a 2% E-gel SizeSelection system. Before pooling, library quality was checked on a Bioanalyzer, concentration was measured with Qubit, and libraries were quantified with the Kapa Library Quantification kit. An Illumina HiSeq 2500 was used to sequence the libraries paired-end at 2 x 150 bp. To increase sequence diversity, roughly 24-32% phiX was spiked into each library pool. Regarding the original processing steps: The UMI-based MiGEC pipeline processed quality-filtered reads and removed over 85% of raw TCR sequences during error correction. IMGT germline references were used for alignment of VDJ genes, and clonotypes were defined by a unique CDR3 amino acid sequence together with V-J genes. Clonal expansion, Shannon diversity, and CDR3 relatedness (CalcPairwiseDistances, ClusterSamples) were evaluated with VDJtools, and phylogenetic trees were built with CLCbio workbench. A clone was classed as expanded if it had 8 or more unique UMIs, a cutoff based on coefficient-of-variation modelling across technical triplicates. The raw public reads went through TCRdb reprocessing: fastp at Q25, MiXCR clone calling, in-frame beta chains kept. Identical CDR3 proteins give one entry, which carries the most common genes and DNA. TCRdb, not the authors, supplied the V and J calls. Within this sample are under 70,000 distinct CDR3 sequences, with roughly 3.3% of them counted one time only. The top ten clones comprise approximately 3.1% of the sample.

Sequenced sample: PBMCs. The rearranged segments are TRBV6-5 and TRBJ2-7; tentative D gene TRBD1, with 5 bases matching. This TCR derives from a woman in her twenties or thirties with multiple sclerosis. The DNA sequence is TGTGCCAGCAGTTACTCGAAGGGGCCCTACGAGCAGTACTTC. The resulting protein is CASSYSKGPYEQYF.